Described below is a single T cell receptor beta chain sequence and its context. Its antigen remains unknown. From germline, CDR1 is SGHTA and CDR2 FQGNSA. The CDR3 is made up of 15 amino acids. Trimming pared 0 bases from V and 7 bases from J, leaving 15 bases between. The sample originates from a study of T cell responses to AZD1222 COVID-19 vaccine. Overall study findings and caveats: None of the repertoires were sampled until the peak T cell response had passed.

The table came from immunoSEQ multiplex PCR; TCRdb's copy has only in-frame clones and leaves some out. The sample has fewer than 85,000 clones; about 91% are singletons. The J gene is TRBJ1-2, the V gene TRBV7-2; D gene uncertain. This receptor was obtained from an adult in good health. The sample in question was peripheral blood, obtained on day 0 of MenACWY control vaccination. DNA for the CDR3: TGTGCCAGCAGCTTAGCTGTCAGTGAGAGGTCTGGCTACACCTTC. It is translated as CASSLAVSERSGYTF.